A few counts support the clone carrying this TCR beta chain. The investigators reverse transcribed all of the isolated RNA, so they sequenced expressed TCRB transcripts. Using immunoSEQ multiplex PCR, the repertoire was profiled, and TCRdb retains in-frame clones only, with some absent. This sample has about 150,000 clones, with roughly 9% found just once. This specimen belongs to a study of beta chain features in type 1 diabetes. Trimming pared 2 bases from V and 2 bases from J, leaving 10 bases between. Germline V gene lookup returns CDR1 MNHEY and CDR2 SMNVEV (reference sequence). This CDR3 comprises 16 residues.

The source of this sequence is a woman aged 18-29 years in good health. Sequenced: central memory CD4+ T cells from blood. This sequence joins TRBV27 and TRBJ2-6; D might be TRBD1 (5 bases). DNA for the CDR3: TGTGCCAGCAGTTTAAGGGGAACCACTGGGGCCAACGTCCTGACTTTC. Translation gives CASSLRGTTGANVLTF.